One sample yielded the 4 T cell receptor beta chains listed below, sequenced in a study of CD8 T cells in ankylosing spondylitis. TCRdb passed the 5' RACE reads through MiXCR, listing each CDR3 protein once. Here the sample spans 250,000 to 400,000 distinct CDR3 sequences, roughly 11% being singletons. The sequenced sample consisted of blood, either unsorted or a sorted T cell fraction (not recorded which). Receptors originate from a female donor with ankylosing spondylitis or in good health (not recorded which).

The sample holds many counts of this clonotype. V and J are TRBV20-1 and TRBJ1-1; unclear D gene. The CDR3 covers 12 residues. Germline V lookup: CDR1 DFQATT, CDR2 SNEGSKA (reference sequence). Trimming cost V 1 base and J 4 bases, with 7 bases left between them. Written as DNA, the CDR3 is TGCAGTGCTAGAGTAAGTCCCACTGAAGCTTTCTTT. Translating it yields CSARVSPTEAFF.

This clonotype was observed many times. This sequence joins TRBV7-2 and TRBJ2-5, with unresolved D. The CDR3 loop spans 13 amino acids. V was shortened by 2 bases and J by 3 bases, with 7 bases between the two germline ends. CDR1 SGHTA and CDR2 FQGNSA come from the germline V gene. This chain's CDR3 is CASSLLPEETQYF. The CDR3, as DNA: TGTGCCAGCAGCTTACTACCGGAAGAGACCCAGTACTTC.

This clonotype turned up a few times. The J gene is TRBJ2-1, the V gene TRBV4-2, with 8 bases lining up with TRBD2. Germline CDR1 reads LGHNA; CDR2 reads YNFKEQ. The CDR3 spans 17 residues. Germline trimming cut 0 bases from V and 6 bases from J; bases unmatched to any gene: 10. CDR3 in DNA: TGTGCCAGCAGCCAAGAATGGGCGGGGGGCAGGACCAATGAGCAGTTCTTC. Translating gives CASSQEWAGGRTNEQFF.

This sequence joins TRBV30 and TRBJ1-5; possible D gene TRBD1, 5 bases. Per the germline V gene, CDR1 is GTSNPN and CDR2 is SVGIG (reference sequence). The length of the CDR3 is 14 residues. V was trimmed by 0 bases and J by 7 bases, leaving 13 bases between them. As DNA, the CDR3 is TGTGCCTGGAGTGTAGGGAGGGGCAGGCAGCCCCAGCATTTT. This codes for CAWSVGRGRQPQHF.